This T cell receptor (beta chain) was recorded in a study of OX40 agonist ivuxolimab in advanced cancers. The V end lost 2 bases, the J end lost 4 bases, and 5 bases lay between the germline ends. This CDR3 spans 12 amino acids. The germline CDR1 and CDR2 sequences are LGHNT and FRNRAP. The data were produced by immunoSEQ multiplex PCR, yet TCRdb's version contains in-frame clones alone and is incomplete. The sample carries 30,000 to 40,000 clones, around nine tenths recorded once. This receptor was identified in an adult with an advanced solid tumor such as melanoma, head and neck, liver or kidney cancer. The rearrangement uses TRBV12-5 and TRBJ1-2; D is ambiguous. Material: CD4+ or CD8+ T cells sorted from blood, obtained in a trial of the OX40 agonist ivuxolimab. As DNA, the CDR3 is TGTGCTAGTGGTTTGTCTTCCTATGGCTACACCTTC. Its translation: CASGLSSYGYTF.